This T cell receptor beta chain derives from a study of shared clonotypes between healthy human individuals. Study details: Per donor, three plates held CD4 naive cells, three held CD4 memory, two held CD8 naive and one held CD8 memory. Overall study findings and caveats: The naive CD4 repertoires of several donors were compared, and about 5% of clonotypes were shared. Investigators expected sequencing depth to affect clonotype sharing among donors.

For this clone: Its antigen is not known.

Deep-level assay runs were performed. TCRdb's copy holds only in-frame clones and misses some; the assay was immunoSEQ multiplex PCR. The data show about 2.5 million clones, 80% to 95% seen once. Unmatched junction bases numbered 2, after V lost 3 bases and J lost 4 bases. Germline values: CDR1 SGDLS, CDR2 YYNGEE. The CDR3 sequence is 13 residues long. Sequencing was done on a sample of naive CD4+ T cells from PBMCs. This sample's subset: CD45RA+ positively selected. This chain connects TRBV9 to TRBJ1-1; TRBD1 matches 8 bases. This sequence originates from a man aged 18 to 29 in good health. Some clones in this sample may be carry-over from other donors' samples. CDR3 protein: CASSAGGFTEAFF. The CDR3 nucleotides are TGTGCCAGCAGCGCAGGGGGCTTCACTGAAGCTTTCTTT.